This passage covers 29 T cell receptor beta chains from one sample sequenced in a study of blood T cell repertoires in COVID-19. TCRdb keeps only in-frame clones here, not all; method: immunoSEQ multiplex PCR. Among hundreds of thousands of clones, about 90% were seen once, and the ten largest hold around 6.6%. Source material: peripheral blood. The receptors here all came from a woman between 65 and 79 years old with COVID-19, enrolled during active disease.

This clone was counted a single time. The chain employs TRBV24-1 and TRBJ1-6; D is undetermined. V was clipped by 1 base and J by 8 bases, with 17 bases between them. CDR1 is KGHDR, CDR2 SFDVKD, per germline. This CDR3 region has 17 residues. In DNA, the CDR3 is TGTGCCACCAGTGATTTCCCTGTACTCCCGAGATATTCACCCCTCCACTTT. It codes for CATSDFPVLPRYSPLHF.

This chain connects TRBV19 to TRBJ1-5; TRBD1 agrees at 8 bases. Germline values: CDR1 LNHDA, CDR2 SQIVND (reference sequence). The CDR3 is made up of 15 amino acids. V dropped 1 base and J dropped 6; count of bases not matched to a gene: 5. The CDR3 protein is CASSIGPGGSQPQHF. The CDR3 bases are TGTGCCAGTAGTATAGGACCAGGGGGCAGTCAGCCCCAGCATTTT.

The chain links TRBV7-9 to TRBJ1-1; TRBD1 matches at 9 bases. Trimming at V came to 4 bases and at J to 6 bases, leaving 12 bases not matched to a gene. CDR1 is SEHNR and CDR2 is FQNEAQ in the germline V gene (reference sequence). The CDR3 is 16 residues long. CDR3 sequence (DNA): TGTGCCAGCAGCTATCCAATCCGGGACAGGGACGCTGAAGCTTTCTTT. Translated: CASSYPIRDRDAEAFF.

The rearrangement links TRBV5-1 to TRBJ2-5; the D gene is possibly TRBD2 (6 bases). This CDR3 contains 16 residues. The V gene's germline CDR1 is SGHRS and CDR2 YFSETQ. V lost 0 bases, J lost 1 base, and 13 bases lay in between. The DNA for the CDR3 is TGCGCCAGCAGCTTGGCCTCGGTGGGGGGCCAAGAGACCCAGTACTTC. Encoded protein: CASSLASVGGQETQYF.

V is TRBV24-1 and J is TRBJ2-1; 12 nucleotides align to TRBD2. Trimming cost V 3 bases and J 4 bases; bases outside gene matches: 6. Germline CDR1 is KGHDR and CDR2 is SFDVKD. The CDR3 is made up of 17 amino acids. CDR3 amino acids: CATSDRLAGVGYNEQFF. The DNA for the CDR3 is TGTGCCACCAGTGATCGACTAGCGGGGGTGGGATACAATGAGCAGTTCTTC.

V is TRBV7-2 and J is TRBJ2-1; a weak D match, TRBD1 (5 bases). The CDR3 is 14 amino acids. Trimming removed 5 bases from V and 5 bases from J, with 13 bases in between. CDR1 is SGHTA and CDR2 is FQGNSA in the germline V gene. The DNA for the CDR3 is TGTGCCAGCAGCCAACAGTTAGGGGACAATGAGCAGTTCTTC. Amino acid sequence: CASSQQLGDNEQFF.

The chain combines TRBV27 with TRBJ2-2, with 7 positions matching TRBD1. V shed 4 bases and J 8 bases; nucleotides not matched to a gene: 7. CDR1 MNHEY and CDR2 SMNVEV come from the germline V gene (reference sequence). The CDR3 is 14 residues long. The CDR3: CASSSLRGTGELFF. The CDR3 region has the DNA TGTGCCAGCAGTTCCCTCAGGGGGACAGGGGAGCTGTTTTTT.

The count of this clone is one. The chain uses TRBV23-1 and TRBJ1-5; no clear D. TRBV23-1 is identified as an open reading frame with a role that is uncertain. Trimming left V 0 bases short and J 0 bases short, with 6 bases between. This CDR3 comprises 15 residues. The CDR3 protein is CASSQSYYSNQPQHF. CDR3 in DNA: TGCGCCAGCAGTCAATCCTATTATAGCAATCAGCCCCAGCATTTT.

The rearrangement links TRBV19 to TRBJ1-5, with D possibly being TRBD1 (5 bases). The CDR3 is made up of 13 amino acids. Trimming shortened V by 7 bases and J by 3 bases, and 10 bases separated the two germline ends. CDR1 is LNHDA, CDR2 SQIVND, per germline (reference sequence). The CDR3 nucleotides are TGTGCCAGTACCGACAGTTTCAATCAGCCCCAGCATTTT. The encoded protein is CASTDSFNQPQHF.

The chain carries TRBV5-6 and TRBJ1-1; unclear D gene. The germline V and J ends were trimmed by 4 bases and 4 bases, with 20 bases remaining between them. The CDR3 totals 16 residues. CDR1 is SGHDT, CDR2 YYEEEE, per germline. The CDR3 sequence: CASSIGRTREGTEAFF. The CDR3 nucleotides read TGTGCCAGCAGCATTGGGCGGACCCGGGAGGGCACTGAAGCTTTCTTT.

The chain links TRBV3-1 (or the pseudogene TRBV3-2) to TRBJ1-5; no definite D call. The CDR3 loop spans 14 amino acids. CDR1 and CDR2 (germline): LGHDT, YNNKEL (reference sequence). V was trimmed by 1 base and J by 2 bases, leaving 6 bases between them. The CDR3 spells CASSQGRRNQPQHF. Written as DNA, the CDR3 is TGTGCCAGCAGCCAAGGGCGGCGCAATCAGCCCCAGCATTTT.

The J gene is TRBJ2-7, the V gene TRBV30; D not certain. V was shortened by 0 bases and J by 5 bases, with 8 bases between the two germline ends. The CDR3 extends over 12 amino acids. The germline CDR1 and CDR2 sequences are GTSNPN and SVGIG (reference sequence). The CDR3 DNA sequence: TGTGCCTGGAGTGTTTTTTTCAACGAGCAGTACTTC. The encoded protein is CAWSVFFNEQYF.

The genes are TRBV11-2 and TRBJ2-7, with D maybe TRBD1 (6 bases). Germline V gene lookup returns CDR1 SGHAT and CDR2 FQNNGV. V lost 2 bases, J lost 5 bases, and 10 bases lay in between. The CDR3 has 13 amino acids. CDR3 residues: CASSLQGTHEQYF. For the CDR3, the DNA is TGTGCCAGCAGCTTACAGGGGACCCACGAGCAGTACTTC.

The chain's CDR3 is CSVQQGPLDEKLFF. CDR3 coding DNA: TGCAGCGTCCAACAGGGGCCCCTCGACGAAAAACTGTTTTTT. The chain uses TRBV29-1 and TRBJ1-4; 7 bases fit TRBD1. V lost 6 bases and J lost 8; bases outside the gene matches: 12. CDR1 and CDR2 (germline): SQVTM, ANQGSEA. The CDR3 is made up of 14 amino acids.

This chain joins TRBV13 and TRBJ1-1; D is possibly TRBD1 (5 bases). V was shortened by 1 base and J by 1 base, with 7 bases between the two germline ends. This CDR3 spans 14 amino acids. CDR1 is PRHDT and CDR2 is FYEKMQ in the germline V gene (reference sequence). The CDR3 sequence: CASSLVGANTEAFF. The CDR3 nucleotides read TGTGCCAGCAGCTTAGTTGGGGCGAACACTGAAGCTTTCTTT.

The V gene is TRBV24-1, the J gene TRBJ1-3, with D possibly being TRBD1 (5 bases). This CDR3 is built from 15 residues. Trimming removed 3 bases at V and 2 bases at J, with 10 bases between. Germline V CDR1 and CDR2: KGHDR, SFDVKD. The DNA for the CDR3 is TGTGCCACCAGTGATAGCTCAGGGCCTGGAAACACCATATATTTT. It codes for CATSDSSGPGNTIYF.

For the CDR3, the DNA is TGTGCTAGTGGTTTAGGACTAGCGGGGGGGCCGACGAATAATGAGCAGTTCTTC. It codes for CASGLGLAGGPTNNEQFF. The chain couples TRBV12-5 to TRBJ2-1, with 15 bases aligning to TRBD2. The germline gives CDR1 LGHNT, CDR2 FRNRAP. This CDR3 has 18 amino acids. V lost 3 bases and J lost 7; bases outside the gene matches: 10.

V and J are TRBV5-6 and TRBJ1-6, with 8 bases matching TRBD1. V lost 1 base and J lost 7; bases outside the gene matches: 4. This CDR3 is built from 15 residues. Germline V gene data show CDR1 as SGHDT and CDR2 as YYEEEE. The CDR3, as DNA: TGTGCCAGCAGCTTGTGGGACAGGATGAATTCACCCCTCCACTTT. Amino acids: CASSLWDRMNSPLHF.

This chain connects TRBV27 to TRBJ1-6; TRBD1 aligns across 7 bases. Germline CDR1 and CDR2: MNHEY and SMNVEV (reference sequence). The CDR3 totals 14 residues. J was trimmed by 9 bases and V by 6 bases; bases with no gene match: 8. The CDR3 region is CASSPTGYRSPLHF. The CDR3 nucleotides read TGTGCCAGCAGCCCGACAGGGTATCGTTCACCCCTCCACTTT.

V gene TRBV7-2 combines with J gene TRBJ2-7, with 12 bases matching TRBD2. The CDR3 runs to 15 residues. CDR1 and CDR2 from the germline V gene are SGHTA and FQGNSA. V trimming: 5 bases; J trimming: 3 bases; junction bases outside the gene matches: 5. CDR3 coding DNA: TGTGCCAGCAGCCCTCGACTAGCGGGGGTCTACGAGCAGTACTTC. As protein: CASSPRLAGVYEQYF. The complete variable domain, with remaining parts taken from reference TRBV7-2 and TRBJ2-7, reads GAGVSQSPSNKVTEKGKDVELRCDPISGHTALYWYRQSLGQGLEFLIYFQGNSAPDKSGLPSDRFSAERTGGSVSTLTIQRTQQEDSAVYLCASSPRLAGVYEQYFGPGTRLTVT.

The rearrangement links TRBV14 to TRBJ2-7, with 9 bases fitting TRBD1. The V gene's germline CDR1 is SGHDN and CDR2 FVKESK. Trimming took 4 bases from V and 5 from J; bases not matched to a gene: 6. The CDR3 extends over 14 amino acids. The CDR3 region is CASSPGTGYHEQYF. Here the CDR3 DNA reads TGTGCCAGCAGCCCCGGGACAGGGTACCACGAGCAGTACTTC.

The chain joins TRBV27 to TRBJ2-5, with TRBD2 identical over 12 bases. Germline V gene lookup returns CDR1 MNHEY and CDR2 SMNVEV (reference sequence). The CDR3 has 16 residues. V lost 4 bases to trimming and J lost 2 bases; unmatched junction nucleotides: 5. Here the CDR3 DNA reads TGTGCCAGCAGTTACAGCCTAGCGGGGGGGCAAGAGACCCAGTACTTC. Translating it yields CASSYSLAGGQETQYF.

This clone was detected only once. The V and J genes are TRBV10-3 and TRBJ2-3; tentatively, D is TRBD2 (6 bases). The CDR3 has 14 amino acids. Germline assignment: CDR1 ENHRY and CDR2 SYGVKD. Trimming removed 2 bases from V and 3 bases from J, with 9 bases in between. This CDR3 is CAISEHGGTDTQYF. The DNA of the CDR3 is TGTGCCATCAGTGAGCACGGGGGAACAGATACGCAGTATTTT.

This sequence joins TRBV6-6 and TRBJ2-7; tentatively, D is TRBD1 (5 bases). Trimming removed 5 bases at V and 8 bases at J, with 19 bases between. Germline V gene sequence: CDR1 MNHNY, CDR2 SVGAGI (reference sequence). This CDR3 is 14 amino acids long. This CDR3 is CASSASSGPGKQYF. The CDR3, as DNA: TGTGCCAGCAGTGCCTCGTCAGGGCCAGGGAAGCAGTACTTC.

This clone showed up just once. This sequence joins TRBV6-5 and TRBJ2-3; D is possibly TRBD2 (6 bases). The germline gives CDR1 MNHEY, CDR2 SVGAGI. The CDR3 covers 14 residues. V was cut by 6 bases and J by 1 base, with 11 bases left in between. This CDR3 reads CASRLPGGTDTQYF. The DNA for the CDR3 is TGTGCCAGCAGGCTCCCGGGGGGCACAGATACGCAGTATTTT.

CDR3 amino acids: CASRLQSGGGYTF. CDR3 nucleotide sequence: TGTGCCAGCAGACTCCAGTCGGGGGGTGGCTACACCTTC. The chain recombines TRBV6-5 with TRBJ1-2; D is possibly TRBD1 (5 bases). V lost 6 bases and J 7 bases, leaving 15 bases between the germline ends. Germline lookup yields CDR1 MNHEY and CDR2 SVGAGI. This CDR3 spans 13 amino acids.

V usage is TRBV19 and J usage is TRBJ1-1; maybe TRBD1 (6 bases). The CDR3 contains 15 residues. The V end lost 1 base, the J end lost 4 bases, and 13 bases lay between the germline ends. Germline CDR1 and CDR2: LNHDA and SQIVND (reference sequence). The CDR3 DNA reads as TGTGCCAGTAGTATAGGCTACAGGGTAATCACTGAAGCTTTCTTT. As protein: CASSIGYRVITEAFF. Supplemented by reference TRBV19 and TRBJ1-1, the full variable domain reads DGGITQSPKYLFRKEGQNVTLSCEQNLNHDAMYWYRQDPGQGLRLIYYSQIVNDFQKGDIAEGYSVSREKKESFPLTVTSAQKNPTAFYLCASSIGYRVITEAFFGQGTRLTVV.

V usage is TRBV12-5 and J usage is TRBJ1-2, with 9 bases matching TRBD1. V dropped 2 bases and J dropped 6; count of bases not matched to a gene: 7. Germline CDR1 and CDR2: LGHNT and FRNRAP. The CDR3 is 15 residues long. In nucleotides, the CDR3 is TGTGCTAGTGGTTTGATTAACAGGGGGCTGGATGGCTACACCTTC. Translation: CASGLINRGLDGYTF.

The CDR3 DNA reads TGTGCCAGTAAAGTAGCGGGGGGGCTCAATCAGCCCCAGCATTTT. Translated, it gives CASKVAGGLNQPQHF. V gene TRBV19 combines with J gene TRBJ1-5; weak D call: TRBD1 (6 bases). Trimming shortened V by 7 bases and J by 3 bases, and 16 bases separated the two germline ends. The CDR3 has 15 residues. Germline lookup yields CDR1 LNHDA and CDR2 SQIVND (reference sequence).